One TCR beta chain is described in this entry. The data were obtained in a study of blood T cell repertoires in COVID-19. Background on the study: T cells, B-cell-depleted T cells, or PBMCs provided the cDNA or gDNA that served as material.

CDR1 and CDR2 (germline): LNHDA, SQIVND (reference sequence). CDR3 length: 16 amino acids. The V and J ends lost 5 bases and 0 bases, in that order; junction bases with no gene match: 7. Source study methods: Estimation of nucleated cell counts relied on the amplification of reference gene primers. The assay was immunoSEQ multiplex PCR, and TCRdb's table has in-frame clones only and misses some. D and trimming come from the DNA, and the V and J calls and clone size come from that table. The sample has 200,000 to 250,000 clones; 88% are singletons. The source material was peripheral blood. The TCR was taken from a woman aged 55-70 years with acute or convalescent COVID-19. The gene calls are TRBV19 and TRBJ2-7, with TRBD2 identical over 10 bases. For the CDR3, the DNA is TGTGCCAGTAGTCCCGGACTAGCGGCGAGCTCCTACGAGCAGTACTTC. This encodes CASSPGLAASSYEQYF.